The 31 T cell receptor beta chains listed next were all sequenced from one sample in a study of identical twins. MiXCR, run by TCRdb on the 5' RACE reads, gives a single entry per CDR3 protein. The repertoire holds around 220,000 distinct CDR3 sequences, 11% to 15% seen once, with 7% to 9.5% in the top ten. The sequenced sample was memory (CD45RO+) T cells sorted from blood. These receptors were taken from a woman aged 18-29 years in good health.

This chain links TRBV12-3 or TRBV12-4 with TRBJ2-7; D remains unclear. CDR3 length: 11 residues. V was cut by 6 bases and J by 6 bases, with 9 bases left in between. The CDR3 spells CASSGYAEQYF. The DNA of the CDR3 is TGTGCCAGCAGCGGCTATGCCGAGCAGTACTTC.

This clonotype has a handful of counts. This chain links TRBV6-2 or TRBV6-3 with TRBJ2-1; no reliable D call. This CDR3 is 14 amino acids long. In germline, CDR1 is MNHEY, CDR2 SVGEGT. V shed 5 bases and J shed 2 bases, with 10 bases lying between them. CDR3 sequence (DNA): TGTGCCAGCAGTCCCTCAGTTCCCTACAATGAGCAGTTCTTC. As protein: CASSPSVPYNEQFF.

This clonotype appeared many times. This chain connects TRBV12-3 or TRBV12-4 to TRBJ2-3; D may correspond to TRBD1 or TRBD2 (5 bases each). The CDR3 contains 14 residues. V dropped 1 base and J dropped 2 bases, with 7 bases sitting between them. CDR3 DNA: TGTGCCAGCAGTTTAGGGGGGTTCACAGATACGCAGTATTTT. The encoded protein is CASSLGGFTDTQYF.

This clonotype was detected only a few times. V is TRBV7-2 and J is TRBJ1-2; 9 bases fit TRBD1. V lost 7 bases to trimming and J lost 4 bases; unmatched junction nucleotides: 4. The CDR3 has 13 residues. The germline CDR1 and CDR2 sequences are SGHTA and FQGNSA. In nucleotides, the CDR3 is TGTGCCAGCAATACGGACAGGGGCTATGGCTACACCTTC. Its translation is CASNTDRGYGYTF.

This clonotype was detected a few times. The J gene is TRBJ1-5, the V gene TRBV7-8, with TRBD1 matching over 7 bases. Per the germline V gene, CDR1 is SGHVS and CDR2 is FQNEAQ. The CDR3 loop spans 15 amino acids. Unmatched junction bases numbered 8, after V lost 5 bases and J lost 4 bases. CDR3 nucleotide sequence: TGTGCCAGCAGCGACGCAGGGGGGCAAAATCAGCCCCAGCATTTT. It yields the protein CASSDAGGQNQPQHF.

V is TRBV20-1 and J is TRBJ2-2; perhaps TRBD1 as D (6 bases). CDR1 and CDR2 from the germline V gene are DFQATT and SNEGSKA (reference sequence). CDR3 length: 14 amino acids. This CDR3 reads CSVSRGTDTGELFF. The CDR3 bases are TGCAGCGTATCCAGGGGTACCGACACCGGGGAGCTGTTTTTT.

This clonotype was found a few times. V usage is TRBV27 and J usage is TRBJ2-7; perhaps TRBD1 as D (6 bases). Germline V lookup: CDR1 MNHEY, CDR2 SMNVEV (reference sequence). CDR3 length: 13 amino acids. V was pared by 5 bases and J by 7 bases, with 15 bases between. This CDR3 is CASSVYSRGEQYF. DNA of the CDR3: TGTGCCAGCAGTGTCTACTCAAGGGGGGAGCAGTACTTC.

The V gene is TRBV7-9, the J gene TRBJ1-3, with D maybe TRBD1 (5 bases). CDR3 length: 14 residues. CDR1 SEHNR and CDR2 FQNEAQ come from the germline V gene (reference sequence). The V end was cut by 5 bases, the J end by 2 bases, with 10 bases between. CDR3 loop: CASSPGTAGNTIYF. The CDR3 bases are TGTGCCAGCAGCCCGGGGACGGCTGGAAACACCATATATTTT.

The chain has TRBV5-8 and TRBJ2-1; 7 positions agree with TRBD1. The V and J ends lost 6 bases and 4 bases, in that order; junction bases with no gene match: 7. The length of the CDR3 is 14 residues. Per germline, CDR1 SGHTS and CDR2 YDEGEE. The CDR3 spells CASTPGQTYNEQFF. CDR3 nucleotides: TGTGCCAGCACTCCGGGACAGACATACAATGAGCAGTTCTTC.

The table lists this clonotype with many counts. This chain links TRBV10-3 with TRBJ2-7, with D maybe TRBD1 (6 bases). CDR1 ENHRY and CDR2 SYGVKD come from the germline V gene. The CDR3 consists of 14 residues. V was cut by 3 bases and J by 5 bases, with 14 bases left in between. The CDR3 region has the DNA TGTGCCATCAGTGACACCAGGGGTTCCGACGAGCAGTACTTC. Encoded protein: CAISDTRGSDEQYF.

This clonotype has only a few counts. The chain employs TRBV20-1 and TRBJ2-7, with D possibly being TRBD2 (6 bases). This CDR3 contains 15 residues. Germline V lookup: CDR1 DFQATT, CDR2 SNEGSKA (reference sequence). The V end was cut by 0 bases, the J end by 7 bases, with 19 bases between. The CDR3 bases are TGCAGTGCTAGAGACAGCGCGGGGTTAAAGAGGGAGCAGTACTTC. This sequence encodes CSARDSAGLKREQYF.

The chain employs TRBV6-1 and TRBJ2-7; 10 bases line up with TRBD1. The junction had 4 bases not matched to a gene; V was cut back by 10 bases and J by 1 base. The CDR3 is made up of 13 amino acids. The germline V gene has CDR1 MNHNS and CDR2 SASEGT. Here the CDR3 DNA reads TGTGCCACCAGGACAGGGGGTTCCTACGAGCAGTACTTC. It translates to CATRTGGSYEQYF.

This clonotype has just a few counts. The rearrangement uses TRBV20-1 and TRBJ1-5, with D possibly matching TRBD1 (5 bases). Trimming pared 2 bases from V and 2 bases from J, leaving 13 bases between. The V gene's germline CDR1 is DFQATT and CDR2 SNEGSKA (reference sequence). The CDR3 spans 15 residues. The CDR3 here is CSARRQGSGNQPQHF. The CDR3 DNA reads as TGCAGTGCTAGAAGGCAGGGTTCGGGCAATCAGCCCCAGCATTTT.

This clonotype was seen a few times. The V call is TRBV9, the J call TRBJ2-3; D gene ambiguous. From germline, CDR1 is SGDLS and CDR2 YYNGEE. The CDR3 spans 13 residues. The V and J ends lost 0 bases and 1 base respectively, with 3 bases between them. The CDR3 sequence is CASSVVGTDTQYF. CDR3 nucleotide sequence: TGTGCCAGCAGCGTAGTGGGCACAGATACGCAGTATTTT.

This clonotype occurred many times. The chain has TRBV20-1 and TRBJ1-2; D possibly corresponds to TRBD1 (5 bases). CDR1 and CDR2 (germline): DFQATT, SNEGSKA (reference sequence). The CDR3 spans 12 residues. V lost 5 bases and J 8 bases, leaving 15 bases between the germline ends. Here the CDR3 reads CSAQGREGGYTF. CDR3 nucleotide sequence: TGCAGTGCTCAGGGCAGGGAAGGGGGCTACACCTTC.

In its sample, this clonotype was seen a few times. The chain joins TRBV19 to TRBJ2-2; 9 nucleotides line up with TRBD1. The CDR3 is made up of 18 amino acids. Trimming removed 4 bases from V and 5 bases from J; junction bases left unmatched: 14. Per the germline V gene, CDR1 is LNHDA and CDR2 is SQIVND (reference sequence). The DNA of the CDR3 is TGTGCCAGTAGTACCCGCATAATACAGGGGGCAAGGACCGGGGAGCTGTTTTTT. Translating gives CASSTRIIQGARTGELFF.

V gene TRBV5-6 combines with J gene TRBJ1-1; the match to TRBD1 covers 8 bases. V lost 2 bases, J lost 7 bases, and 7 bases stayed unmatched. Germline V gene data show CDR1 as SGHDT and CDR2 as YYEEEE. CDR3 size: 14 residues. Here the CDR3 reads CASSFHQGAGEAFF. The CDR3 DNA reads TGTGCCAGCAGCTTTCACCAGGGGGCAGGTGAAGCTTTCTTT.

The chain is built from TRBV20-1 and TRBJ1-1; D is unresolved. V was cut by 2 bases and J by 0 bases, with 10 bases left in between. There are 14 residues in the CDR3. Germline assignment: CDR1 DFQATT and CDR2 SNEGSKA (reference sequence). CDR3 in amino acids: CSARLAGMNTEAFF. The CDR3 nucleotides are TGCAGTGCTAGATTGGCAGGCATGAACACTGAAGCTTTCTTT.

A few counts support this clonotype. This chain joins TRBV10-3 and TRBJ2-7, with a tentative D call TRBD2 (6 bases). Trimming cost V 10 bases and J 1 base, with 17 bases left between them. Germline V gene sequence: CDR1 ENHRY, CDR2 SYGVKD. The CDR3 runs to 14 residues. CDR3 nucleotides: TGTGCCACCCAACTACGGGAGTTGTCCTACGAGCAGTACTTC. Translation gives CATQLRELSYEQYF.

This chain joins TRBV12-3 or TRBV12-4 and TRBJ2-3; D might be TRBD2 (6 bases). V was pared by 5 bases and J by 0 bases, with 15 bases between. The CDR3 is 16 amino acids. The CDR3 nucleotides read TGTGCCAGCAGTCCGGGGGTTTGGGGGAGCACAGATACGCAGTATTTT. This encodes CASSPGVWGSTDTQYF.

The sample holds a few counts of this clonotype. The V call is TRBV20-1, the J call TRBJ2-4; unclear D gene. CDR1 and CDR2 from the germline V gene are DFQATT and SNEGSKA (reference sequence). Between the trimmed V and J ends, which lost 3 bases and 7 bases, there was a span of 19 bases. This CDR3 contains 15 residues. The CDR3 DNA reads TGCAGTGCTAGGCCTCCCCTGCGAGACGGGAACATTCAGTACTTC. Translating gives CSARPPLRDGNIQYF.

This clonotype was detected only a few times. V and J are TRBV6-1 and TRBJ1-2; 7 nucleotides line up with TRBD1. V shed 5 bases and J 5 bases; nucleotides not matched to a gene: 5. This CDR3 has 13 residues. Germline values: CDR1 MNHNS, CDR2 SASEGT. DNA of the CDR3: TGTGCCAGCAGTCAACAGGGGCTTTATGGCTACACCTTC. Protein sequence: CASSQQGLYGYTF.

This clonotype showed up many times. The chain couples TRBV4-3 to TRBJ2-1; D ambiguous. Germline V gene data show CDR1 as LGHNA and CDR2 as YSLEER. The length of the CDR3 is 13 residues. V was trimmed by 5 bases and J by 3 bases, leaving 8 bases between them. The DNA of the CDR3 is TGCGCCAGCAGCTCGACCAGCTACAATGAGCAGTTCTTC. Residues: CASSSTSYNEQFF.

The genes are TRBV5-1 and TRBJ2-1, with TRBD2 identical over 11 bases. CDR3 length: 16 residues. V lost 0 bases to trimming and J lost 8 bases; unmatched junction nucleotides: 7. Germline V CDR1 and CDR2: SGHRS, YFSETQ. CDR3 in amino acids: CASSLEGSGRVDEQFF. The CDR3 coding sequence is TGCGCCAGCAGCTTGGAGGGTAGCGGGAGGGTTGATGAGCAGTTCTTC.

The DNA of the CDR3 is TGCAGTGCTAGAGATCCGACAGATGGCTACACCTTC. Translated: CSARDPTDGYTF. This rearrangement joins TRBV20-1 to TRBJ1-2, with a weak D call TRBD1 (5 bases). V lost 0 bases to trimming and J lost 6 bases, with 8 bases between them. The CDR3 runs to 12 residues. Germline CDR1 DFQATT, CDR2 SNEGSKA (reference sequence).

This clonotype was seen repeatedly, ten times or more. CDR3 coding DNA: TGCAGCATCCGACTCGCACACAATGAGCAGTTCTTC. This gives the protein CSIRLAHNEQFF. The V call is TRBV29-1, the J call TRBJ2-1; unclear D gene. This CDR3 contains 12 residues. Between the trimmed V and J ends, which lost 8 bases and 5 bases, there was a span of 13 bases. Germline V gene sequence: CDR1 SQVTM, CDR2 ANQGSEA.

By share, this clonotype ranks as medium-sized. The chain couples TRBV5-1 to TRBJ2-3, with D unclear. In germline, CDR1 is SGHRS, CDR2 YFSETQ. The CDR3 spans 12 residues. Trimming pared 4 bases from V and 2 bases from J, leaving 5 bases between. This CDR3 is CASSPPTDTQYF. In DNA form, the CDR3 reads TGCGCCAGCAGCCCGCCCACAGATACGCAGTATTTT.

The chain uses TRBV9 and TRBJ1-2, with 7 nucleotides matching TRBD1. V dropped 3 bases and J dropped 2; count of bases not matched to a gene: 4. The CDR3 spans 14 residues. In germline, CDR1 is SGDLS, CDR2 YYNGEE. Here the CDR3 DNA reads TGTGCCAGCAGCGCCCCGACAGGGAACTATGGCTACACCTTC. As protein: CASSAPTGNYGYTF.

The rearrangement joins TRBV7-2 to TRBJ2-7, with 9 bases aligning to TRBD2. CDR1 and CDR2 from the germline V gene are SGHTA and FQGNSA. The CDR3 sequence is 16 residues long. V shed 3 bases and J 1 base; nucleotides not matched to a gene: 7. CDR3 residues: CASSFTAGGPSYEQYF. In nucleotides, the CDR3 is TGTGCCAGCAGCTTCACAGCGGGGGGCCCATCCTACGAGCAGTACTTC.

This chain joins TRBV7-2 and TRBJ2-1; 11 bases align to TRBD2. J gave up 9 bases and V 6 bases, and 13 bases lay outside the gene matches. The CDR3 is made up of 16 amino acids. Per the germline V gene, CDR1 is SGHTA and CDR2 is FQGNSA. The CDR3 region has the DNA TGTGCCAGCAGGGGGTCCGGGACTAGCGGCCGGGGTGAGCAGTTCTTC. Its protein product is CASRGSGTSGRGEQFF.

This clonotype has just one count. This chain links TRBV10-3 with TRBJ1-1, with a possible D match to TRBD1 (6 bases). V was cut by 7 bases and J by 1 base, with 10 bases left in between. The CDR3 extends over 13 amino acids. In germline, CDR1 is ENHRY, CDR2 SYGVKD. The CDR3 DNA reads TGTGCCATCACCTCGACAGGGAACACTGAAGCTTTCTTT. This translates into CAITSTGNTEAFF.